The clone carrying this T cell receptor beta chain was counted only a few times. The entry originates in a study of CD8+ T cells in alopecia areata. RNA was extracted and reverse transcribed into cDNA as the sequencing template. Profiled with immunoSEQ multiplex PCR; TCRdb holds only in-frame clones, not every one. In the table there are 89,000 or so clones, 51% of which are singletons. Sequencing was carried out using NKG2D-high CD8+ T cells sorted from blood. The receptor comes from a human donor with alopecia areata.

The CDR3: CASSQENRDDEQFF. The CDR3, as DNA: TGCGCCAGCAGCCAAGAGAACAGGGACGATGAGCAGTTCTTC. The V gene is TRBV4-1, the J gene TRBJ2-1; D is perhaps TRBD1 (6 bases). Germline CDR1 MGHRA, CDR2 YSYEKL. V was pared by 0 bases and J by 8 bases, with 11 bases between. The CDR3 totals 14 residues.